The 16 T cell receptor beta chains reported below all come from one sample, sequenced in a study of metastatic and nonmetastatic thyroid tumors. Treatment of any kind had been given to no patient before thyroid surgery. TCRdb re-processed the PCR reads through MiXCR. The profile shows about 69,000 clones, 14% of them singletons. What was sequenced was blood. The receptors originated from a male donor with papillary thyroid cancer or a benign thyroid nodule (not recorded which). Some clones in this sample may be carry-over from other donors' samples.

This clone was found many times. V is TRBV7-9 and J is TRBJ2-3; a weak D match, TRBD2 (7 bases). Trimming left V 5 bases short and J 5 bases short, with 17 bases between. Germline V gives CDR1 SEHNR, CDR2 FQNEAQ (reference sequence). This CDR3 region has 15 residues. CDR3 DNA: TGTGCCAGCAGCCCGGGGGCGGGGGCCGTAGATACGCAGTATTTT. This translates into CASSPGAGAVDTQYF.

In this sample, this clone turned up many times. The rearrangement joins TRBV14 to TRBJ1-1; D call uncertain. This CDR3 comprises 15 residues. Trimming pared 3 bases from V and 3 bases from J, leaving 14 bases between. Germline-derived CDR1 and CDR2 are SGHDN and FVKESK. CDR3 coding DNA: TGTGCCAGCAGCCAGGGCCGGAGGCGCTACACTGAAGCTTTCTTT. The encoded protein is CASSQGRRRYTEAFF.

This rearrangement joins TRBV9 to TRBJ2-7, with unresolved D. CDR1 is SGDLS, CDR2 YYNGEE, per germline. V was shortened by 5 bases and J by 1 base, with 13 bases between the two germline ends. This CDR3 comprises 14 residues. This chain's CDR3 is CASSANLQSYEQYF. The CDR3 DNA reads TGTGCCAGCAGTGCAAACTTACAGTCCTACGAGCAGTACTTC.

The sample holds a few counts of this clone. V is TRBV27 and J is TRBJ1-4; D remains ambiguous. V lost 4 bases and J 6 bases, leaving 12 bases between the germline ends. The CDR3 is 14 amino acids. From germline, CDR1 is MNHEY and CDR2 SMNVEV (reference sequence). The CDR3 DNA reads TGTGCCAGCAGTTCGCTCCAGTGGGATGAAAAACTGTTTTTT. Amino acid sequence: CASSSLQWDEKLFF.

The rearrangement uses TRBV5-1 and TRBJ1-6; a weak D match, TRBD1 (5 bases). The CDR3 loop spans 15 amino acids. The V end was cut by 0 bases, the J end by 9 bases, with 13 bases between. Germline loops: CDR1 SGHRS, CDR2 YFSETQ. Written as DNA, the CDR3 is TGCGCCAGCAGCTTGGACGCCCGGGGGAGTTCACCCCTCCACTTT. This gives the protein CASSLDARGSSPLHF.

The rearrangement joins TRBV5-4 to TRBJ2-1, with 10 positions matching TRBD2. Trimming cost V 2 bases and J 3 bases; bases outside gene matches: 5. The CDR3 is made up of 16 amino acids. Looked up from germline, CDR1 is SGHNT and CDR2 is YYREEE (reference sequence). CDR3 loop: CASSFSPSGGYNEQFF. CDR3 sequence (DNA): TGTGCCAGCAGCTTTAGCCCTAGCGGGGGCTACAATGAGCAGTTCTTC.

There are many counts of this clone. The V and J genes are TRBV20-1 and TRBJ2-3, with D possibly TRBD1 on 6 matching bases. Germline V gene data show CDR1 as DFQATT and CDR2 as SNEGSKA (reference sequence). The CDR3 extends over 14 amino acids. V lost 8 bases and J lost 0, with 15 bases in between. The CDR3 DNA sequence: TGCAGTCTACCGGACAGATCTAGCACAGATACGCAGTATTTT. Translated, it gives CSLPDRSSTDTQYF.

The table lists this clone with a few counts. The V call is TRBV27, the J call TRBJ2-7; TRBD2 agrees at 11 bases. Per germline, CDR1 MNHEY and CDR2 SMNVEV (reference sequence). The CDR3 loop spans 15 amino acids. After removal of 11 bases from V and 5 bases from J, the junction contained 14 bases not matched to a gene. CDR3 region: CACKGLAEFKNEQYF. The CDR3 nucleotides are TGTGCCTGCAAGGGACTAGCGGAGTTTAAAAACGAGCAGTACTTC.

For this clone: A read error may be the cause here, since a much bigger clone is one base away. This chain uses TRBV18 with TRBJ2-7, with D possibly being TRBD1 (6 bases). CDR3 size: 12 residues. In germline, CDR1 is KGHSH, CDR2 LQKENI. V was pared by 8 bases and J by 3 bases, with 11 bases between. CDR3 amino acids: CASPGVIYEQYF. For the CDR3, the DNA is TGTGCCAGCCCAGGGGTGATCTACGAGCAGTACTTC.

This clone was detected ten times or more. DNA of the CDR3: TGCAGCGCGACAGGGGGCGCCGGCGGGGAGCTGTTTTTT. It encodes CSATGGAGGELFF. The chain recombines TRBV29-1 with TRBJ2-2; 10 bases line up with TRBD1. Germline CDR1 reads SQVTM; CDR2 reads ANQGSEA. This CDR3 region has 13 residues. Germline trimming cut 7 bases from V and 7 bases from J; bases unmatched to any gene: 6.

In its sample, this clone was seen many times. This chain connects TRBV28 to TRBJ1-1; D is unclear. CDR1 is MDHEN, CDR2 SYDVKM, per germline. This CDR3 has 15 residues. Trimming took 5 bases from V and 4 from J, leaving 17 bases between them. CDR3 DNA sequence: TGTGCCAGCAGTCCAGATGGGGTAAGGGCCACTGAAGCTTTCTTT. This codes for CASSPDGVRATEAFF.

With regard to this clone: Its ends do not fully match the called genes, so a read error is possible. The sample carries other DNA sequences with the same CDR3. This sequence joins TRBV6-1 and TRBJ1-5; D unclear. CDR3 length equals 15 residues. Germline V gene data show CDR1 as MNHNS and CDR2 as SASEGT. The CDR3 DNA reads as TGTGCCAGCAGTCCCCGTACCGTTAGCAATCAGCCCCAGCATTTC. This encodes CASSPRTVSNQPQHF.

To note about this clone: A much larger clone lies a single base off, so this may be a read error. This rearrangement joins TRBV28 to TRBJ1-2, with 7 positions matching TRBD1. CDR3 length equals 14 residues. Looked up from germline, CDR1 is MDHEN and CDR2 is SYDVKM. The junction had 9 bases not matched to a gene; V was cut back by 5 bases and J by 6 bases. The CDR3 loop is CASSLMRGGNGYTF. CDR3 nucleotides: TGTGCCAGCAGTCTCATGCGAGGGGGCAATGGCTACACCTTC.

This clone was seen at least ten times. For the CDR3, the DNA is TGTGCCACCAGCAGGGGAGGGACAAATTATAATTCACCCCTCCACTTT. Residues: CATSRGGTNYNSPLHF. This chain connects TRBV15 to TRBJ1-6; D is possibly TRBD1 (6 bases). Trimming removed 3 bases from V and 4 bases from J, with 13 bases in between. CDR1 and CDR2 (germline): LNHNV, YYDKDF (reference sequence). This CDR3 region has 16 residues. Looking up the rest from reference TRBV15 and TRBJ1-6 gives the full variable domain: DAMVIQNPRYQVTQFGKPVTLSCSQTLNHNVMYWYQQKSSQAPKLLFHYYDKDFNNEADTPDNFQSRRPNTSFCFLDIRSPGLGDTAMYLCATSRGGTNYNSPLHFGNGTRLTVT.

This clone occurred many times. V gene TRBV7-9 combines with J gene TRBJ1-2, with 11 bases fitting TRBD1. The J segment lost 0 bases and the V segment lost 4 bases, leaving 13 bases of the junction unmatched. The length of the CDR3 is 19 residues. Germline CDR1 is SEHNR and CDR2 is FQNEAQ (reference sequence). For the CDR3, the DNA is TGTGCCAGCAGCTCCGTTCCCGGGACAGGGGGTAGAACTAACTATGGCTACACCTTC. Translated: CASSSVPGTGGRTNYGYTF.

This clone was counted only a few times. A junction boundary mismatches the germline segment, possibly from a read error. The J gene is TRBJ2-3, the V gene TRBV27, with TRBD2 identical over 9 bases. In germline, CDR1 is MNHEY, CDR2 SMNVEV (reference sequence). There are 17 residues in the CDR3. CDR3 nucleotide sequence: TGTGCCAGCAGTTTAGGGACTAGCTGGATACCCACATATACGCAGTATTTT. It yields the protein CASSLGTSWIPTYTQYF.